This note documents a single T cell receptor beta chain sequence. The antigen is not known. Sequencing was performed with immunoSEQ multiplex PCR; in TCRdb, only in-frame clones are kept and a portion is missing. The sample carries roughly 140,000 clones, about 90% recorded once. This specimen belongs to a study of T cell responses to AZD1222 COVID-19 vaccine. Study outcomes and limitations: Across the whole spike, CD4 TCRs peaked at regions 160-218 and 743-854. Targeting of unmutated variant regions was reportedly seen in nearly half of spike-specific TCRs.

This CDR3 comprises 13 residues. The V and J ends lost 4 bases and 3 bases respectively, with 9 bases between them. Germline V gene sequence: CDR1 SGHDN, CDR2 FVKESK. This specimen was peripheral blood, taken on day 0 of AZD1222 vaccination. The genes are TRBV14 and TRBJ1-1; the D gene is possibly TRBD1 (5 bases). This sequence originates from an adult in good health. The CDR3 reads CASSRGVDTEAFF. The CDR3 DNA is TGTGCCAGCAGCCGAGGGGTTGACACTGAAGCTTTCTTT.